Listed below are T cell receptor beta chains from one sample, sequenced in a study of shared clonotypes between healthy human individuals. Produced via immunoSEQ multiplex PCR; TCRdb's table is partial and in-frame only. The sample gives approximately 88,000 clones, 60% to 70% of which show up once; approximately 55% is in the top ten. Sample: memory CD8+ T cells sorted from blood. These receptors were collected from a man aged 25 to 40 in good health. CDR3s include the opening cysteine and the closing phenylalanine or tryptophan. Each record gives: J gene, clone size, V gene, CDR3 protein. Expanded clones are given a class, and other clones once, few, many or no size at all.

TRBJ1-4 | . | TRBV11-2 | CASSLGGARMFF
TRBJ1-1 | . | TRBV18 | CASSPARGRYTEAFF
TRBJ2-7 | . | TRBV15 | CATSNGERYEQYF
TRBJ2-3 | once | TRBV5-5 | CASSLGTSGIPDTQYF
TRBJ2-1 | few | TRBV7-1 | CASSPPDAGANEQFF
TRBJ1-1 | few | TRBV7-8 | CASSESDGFRNTEAFF
TRBJ1-5 | many | TRBV5-5 | CASSLAAGHQPQHF
TRBJ2-1 | many | TRBV5-1 | CASSLDSSRREQFF
TRBJ1-3 | few | TRBV30 | CAWKPSPGPGNTIYF
TRBJ1-4 | . | TRBV10-3 | CAISDPGTGVAKLFF
TRBJ2-2 | . | TRBV4-1 | CASSQLAGELFF
TRBJ2-3 | . | TRBV7-3 | CASSSSGGGTQYF
TRBJ2-3 | . | TRBV4-3 | CASSQGSSDTQYF
TRBJ2-7 | few | TRBV25-1 | CASSVGTTYEQYF
TRBJ2-7 | few | TRBV2 | CASGKSYEQYF
TRBJ2-5 | . | TRBV5-1 | CASSLAWFGGLETQYF
TRBJ2-3 | . | TRBV5-7 | CASSSIPSREDTQYF
TRBJ2-3 | many | TRBV5-6 | CASSLGTSGRADTQYF
TRBJ1-5 | . | TRBV10-3 | CAISESSGSSQPQHF
TRBJ2-1 | few | TRBV7-9 | CASRGQGAEQFF
TRBJ2-7 | . | TRBV28 | CASSWDTSSYEQYF
TRBJ2-2 | . | TRBV6-6 | CASRAGSGELFF
TRBJ2-7 | . | TRBV15 | CATSRVSLAMGEQYF
TRBJ2-1 | . | TRBV7-8 | CASSIPSGEQFF
TRBJ2-5 | . | TRBV28 | CASSFSGRETQYF
TRBJ1-5 | . | TRBV6-5 | CASAPGTGGSQHF
TRBJ2-7 | many | TRBV11-2 | CASSRGKNEQYF
TRBJ2-7 | . | TRBV5-6 | CASSSLGEDYEQYF
TRBJ2-7 | . | TRBV6-6 | CASRLAGEGYEQYF
TRBJ2-7 | . | TRBV5-1 | CASSLGLGSASYEQYF
TRBJ1-2 | . | TRBV5-2 | CASNSVGVRKTYGYTF
TRBJ2-4 | . | TRBV7-9 | CASSLRLAGDKNIQYF
TRBJ1-1 | . | TRBV5-1 | CASSPQGAGTEAFF
TRBJ2-7 | once | TRBV25-1 | CASRSGSNSYEQYF
TRBJ2-7 | . | TRBV29-1 | CSVGTYTGQIDEQYF
TRBJ2-1 | . | TRBV30 | CAWRSLGWYEQFF
TRBJ2-1 | once | TRBV10-1 | CASSEPGQGKFF
TRBJ2-7 | . | TRBV11-2 | CASSEYSTYEQYF
TRBJ2-1 | . | TRBV28 | CASSFEGFGNEQFF
TRBJ2-3 | . | TRBV6-5 | CASRPGTSGWDTQYF
TRBJ2-1 | . | TRBV7-9 | CASSSLPRGHNEQFF
TRBJ2-5 | . | TRBV2 | CASSVQETQYF
TRBJ2-6 | . | TRBV18 | CASSPNRQGSGANVLTF
TRBJ2-1 | . | TRBV5-1 | CASSATSYNEQFF
TRBJ1-5 | few | TRBV6-1 | CASSLRSRGNQPQHF
TRBJ2-3 | . | TRBV30 | CAWSVGTDTQYF